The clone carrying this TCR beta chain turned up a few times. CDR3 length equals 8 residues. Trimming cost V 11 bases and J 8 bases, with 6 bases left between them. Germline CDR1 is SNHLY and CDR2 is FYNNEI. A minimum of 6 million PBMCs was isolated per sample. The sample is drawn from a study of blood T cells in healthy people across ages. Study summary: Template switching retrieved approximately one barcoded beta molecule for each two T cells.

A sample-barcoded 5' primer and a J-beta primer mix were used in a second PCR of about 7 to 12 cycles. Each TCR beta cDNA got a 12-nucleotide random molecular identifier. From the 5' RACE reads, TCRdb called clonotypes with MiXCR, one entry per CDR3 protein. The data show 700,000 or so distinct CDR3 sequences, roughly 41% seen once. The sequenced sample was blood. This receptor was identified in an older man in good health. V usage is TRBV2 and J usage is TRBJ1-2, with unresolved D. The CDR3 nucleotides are TGTGCCTGGAGAGGCTACACCTTC. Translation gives CAWRGYTF.